These T cell receptor beta chains were read from a single sample in a study of beta chain features in type 1 diabetes. Profiling relied on immunoSEQ multiplex PCR, and the TCRdb table lists in-frame clones only, not all of them. The sample lists about 930,000 clones; 17% were seen once. Input material: naive CD4+ T cells from blood. These TCRs come from a woman under 30 in good health. CDR3s include the opening cysteine and the closing phenylalanine or tryptophan. Each record gives: J gene, V gene, clone size, D gene, CDR3 protein, CDR3 DNA. The D gene is left open where the match is weak. Clone size appears in some rows only: once, few, many, or a class for an expanded clone.

TRBJ1-5 | TRBV2 | . | . | CASSELVRRNQPQHF | TGTGCCAGCAGTGAACTGGTTAGGCGCAATCAGCCCCAGCATTTT
TRBJ2-5 | TRBV4-2 | . | . | CASSHSLDSPQGPQYF | TGTGCCAGCAGCCACAGCTTGGACTCCCCCCAGGGGCCCCAGTACTTC
TRBJ2-1 | TRBV29-1 | few | . | CSVPRRGDTGHEQFF | TGCAGCGTACCCCGGCGGGGAGACACCGGACATGAGCAGTTCTTC
TRBJ2-3 | TRBV6-5 | few | TRBD2 | CASSYAGGGTDTQYF | TGTGCCAGCAGTTACGCGGGAGGGGGCACAGATACGCAGTATTTT
TRBJ2-5 | TRBV10-3 | few | TRBD2 | CAISASGSSDGETQYF | TGTGCCATCAGTGCTAGCGGGAGTAGTGACGGAGAGACCCAGTACTTC
TRBJ2-1 | TRBV7-2 | few | . | CASRKRGQFYNEQFF | TGTGCCAGCAGAAAAAGAGGGCAGTTCTACAATGAGCAGTTCTTC
TRBJ2-5 | TRBV11-3 | . | . | CASSQRGGQETQYF | TGTGCCAGCAGCCAGCGTGGAGGGCAAGAGACCCAGTACTTC
TRBJ1-2 | TRBV9 | . | . | CASSVATQGYGSYTF | TGTGCCAGCAGCGTAGCTACTCAGGGATACGGGAGCTACACCTTC
TRBJ2-6 | TRBV9 | few | TRBD1 | CASSVTGTGLSGANVLTF | TGTGCCAGCAGCGTAACCGGGACAGGGCTCTCTGGGGCCAACGTCCTGACTTTC
TRBJ2-4 | TRBV5-1 | few | TRBD1 | CASSPDRAPQYF | TGCGCCAGCAGCCCGGACAGGGCCCCTCAGTACTTC
TRBJ2-7 | TRBV28 | few | TRBD1 | CASSLGDRPYEQYF | TGTGCCAGCAGTTTAGGGGACAGGCCCTACGAGCAGTACTTC
TRBJ1-3 | TRBV10-3 | few | . | CAISESLPSSGNTIYF | TGTGCCATCAGTGAGTCGTTACCCAGCTCTGGAAACACCATATATTTT
TRBJ2-7 | TRBV14 | . | TRBD2 | CASSGLAGGSYEQYF | TGTGCCAGCTCTGGACTAGCGGGAGGCTCGTACGAGCAGTACTTC